One sample yielded the 8 T cell receptor beta chains listed below, sequenced in a study of blood T cell repertoires in COVID-19. Sequencing was performed with immunoSEQ multiplex PCR; in TCRdb, only in-frame clones are kept and a portion is missing. The table includes roughly 150,000 clones, 80% to 85% detected once. Sequences were obtained from peripheral blood. The receptors derive from a human donor in a cohort sampled during active COVID-19.

A remark on this clone: This sample also contains other DNA sequences that code for the same CDR3. This chain joins TRBV7-9 and TRBJ2-1; 10 positions match TRBD2. CDR1 is SEHNR, CDR2 FQNEAQ, per germline (reference sequence). Germline trimming cut 1 base from V and 0 bases from J; bases unmatched to any gene: 6. This CDR3 is 18 amino acids long. CDR3 DNA: TGTGCCAGCAGCTTAGTTAGCGGGGGGCCTAGCTCCTACAATGAGCAGTTCTTC. This translates into CASSLVSGGPSSYNEQFF.

This chain links TRBV2 with TRBJ2-7; the match to TRBD1 covers 8 bases. Germline lookup yields CDR1 SNHLY and CDR2 FYNNEI. The CDR3 totals 13 residues. V shed 5 bases and J 3 bases; nucleotides not matched to a gene: 3. The CDR3 sequence: CASSQGARYEQYF. In DNA, the CDR3 is TGTGCCAGCAGTCAGGGGGCCCGCTACGAGCAGTACTTC. The complete variable domain, with remaining parts taken from reference TRBV2 and TRBJ2-7, reads EPEVTQTPSHQVTQMGQEVILRCVPISNHLYFYWYRQILGQKVEFLVSFYNNEISEKSEIFDDQFSVERPDGSNFTLKIRSTKLEDSAMYFCASSQGARYEQYFGPGTRLTVT.

The rearrangement links TRBV7-6 to TRBJ2-1, with 8 positions matching TRBD2. This CDR3 is 21 amino acids long. Germline V gene lookup returns CDR1 SGHVS and CDR2 FNYEAQ. The J segment lost 6 bases and the V segment lost 1 base, leaving 23 bases of the junction unmatched. The CDR3: CASSLVGLAGLRTVSGNEQFF. The CDR3 DNA is TGTGCCAGCAGCTTAGTTGGGTTAGCGGGACTAAGAACGGTGTCCGGCAATGAGCAGTTCTTC.

This rearrangement joins TRBV3-1 (or the pseudogene TRBV3-2) to TRBJ2-3; the match to TRBD2 covers 9 bases. Germline V lookup: CDR1 LGHDT, CDR2 YNNKEL (reference sequence). The V gene end was trimmed by 2 bases and the J gene end by 2 bases; junction bases not matched to a gene: 11. CDR3 size: 18 residues. The CDR3 loop is CASSQYRGSGGPTDTQYF. The CDR3 nucleotides read TGTGCCAGCAGCCAATACCGGGGTAGCGGGGGCCCCACAGATACGCAGTATTTT.

The table lists this clone with a count of one. The chain recombines TRBV6-5 with TRBJ1-5; D possibly corresponds to TRBD1 (6 bases). V lost 4 bases to trimming and J lost 2 bases, with 15 bases between them. The germline gives CDR1 MNHEY, CDR2 SVGAGI. The CDR3 loop spans 16 amino acids. The CDR3 loop reads CASSSLPYRGNQPQHF. In DNA, the CDR3 is TGTGCCAGCAGTTCCCTCCCCTACAGGGGCAATCAGCCCCAGCATTTT.

The chain carries TRBV10-3 and TRBJ2-7, with D tentatively TRBD2 (7 bases). CDR1 and CDR2 (germline): ENHRY, SYGVKD. The CDR3 has 13 residues. Trimming cost V 8 bases and J 4 bases, with 15 bases left between them. In nucleotides, the CDR3 is TGTGCCATCTCCCCTCGGGGGGCGTACGAGCAGTACTTC. Amino acid sequence: CAISPRGAYEQYF.

The genes are TRBV5-1 and TRBJ2-1; possible D gene TRBD1, 6 bases. V lost 1 base and J 2 bases, leaving 10 bases between the germline ends. Per the germline V gene, CDR1 is SGHRS and CDR2 is YFSETQ. The CDR3 runs to 15 residues. CDR3 sequence reads: CASSLLQGPYNEQFF. The CDR3, as DNA: TGCGCCAGCAGCTTGTTACAGGGACCCTACAATGAGCAGTTCTTC.

V is TRBV10-3 and J is TRBJ1-2, with 7 bases identical to TRBD1. Trimming removed 4 bases from V and 4 bases from J; junction bases left unmatched: 3. The CDR3 contains 13 residues. Germline V CDR1 and CDR2: ENHRY, SYGVKD. CDR3 DNA sequence: TGTGCCATCAGTGCAGGGGACAGCTATGGCTACACCTTC. It is translated as CAISAGDSYGYTF.